These T cell receptor beta chains were read from a single sample in a study of graft-versus-host responses after intestinal transplantation. The data were produced by immunoSEQ multiplex PCR, yet TCRdb's version contains in-frame clones alone and is incomplete. The sample lists around 13,000 clones, 30% seen once, with roughly 2.6% in the top ten. The sequencing here drew on alloreactive CD8+ T cells from a mixed lymphocyte reaction culture, taken before intestinal transplant. Receptors originate from a human patient who received an intestinal transplant. CDR3s include the opening cysteine and the closing phenylalanine or tryptophan. The D gene is left open where the match is weak. Clone size is given for some rows only: seen once, a few or many times, or a class if the clone is expanded.

J gene | clone size | V gene | D gene | CDR3 DNA | CDR3 protein
TRBJ2-3 | NA | TRBV7-9 | TRBD1 | TGTGCCAGCAGCTTAGCGATCGGTCTAGGACAGGGGCCCACAGATACGCAGTATTTT | CASSLAIGLGQGPTDTQYF
TRBJ1-5 | NA | TRBV30 | TRBD1 | TGTGCCTGGAGCCACGGGACAGACAATCAGCCCCAGCATTTT | CAWSHGTDNQPQHF
TRBJ2-2 | few | TRBV6-5 | NA | TGTGCCAGCCACAACGGGGGTGGTATCGGGGAGCTGTTTTTT | CASHNGGGIGELFF
TRBJ2-1 | medium-sized | TRBV4-1 | TRBD2 | TGCGCCAGCAGCCCCAGCGGGGGAGCCTACAATGAGCAGTTCTTC | CASSPSGGAYNEQFF
TRBJ1-4 | NA | TRBV27 | TRBD1 | TGTGCCAGCAGCTCGGGACAGTTAAATGAAAAACTGTTTTTT | CASSSGQLNEKLFF
TRBJ2-7 | few | TRBV2 | NA | TGTGCCAGCAGCTCCGGGACGGTATCCTACGAGCAGTACTTC | CASSSGTVSYEQYF
TRBJ2-7 | medium-sized | TRBV4-2 | NA | TGTGCCAGCAGCCAAGAACAGCCCTACGAGCAGTACTTC | CASSQEQPYEQYF
TRBJ2-1 | NA | TRBV7-3 | NA | TGTGCCAGCAGCTCCTGGGCAGGTAATTACGGTGAGCAGTTCTTC | CASSSWAGNYGEQFF
TRBJ1-2 | few | TRBV6-1 | NA | TGTGCCAGCAGTCCAGTCGGGGGCGCGTATGGCTACACCTTC | CASSPVGGAYGYTF
TRBJ2-5 | NA | TRBV11-1 | NA | TGTGCCAGCAGCTTAGCGCACAGGCCCCTGGACCAGTACTTC | CASSLAHRPLDQYF
TRBJ2-5 | NA | TRBV6-6 | TRBD2 | TGTGCCAGCATCCCGAGCGGGGAAGAAGAGACCCAGTACTTC | CASIPSGEEETQYF
TRBJ2-2 | NA | TRBV28 | NA | TGTGCCAGCAGTCCATCCGGACGGAACACCGGGGAGCTGTTTTTT | CASSPSGRNTGELFF
TRBJ2-1 | NA | TRBV7-9 | NA | TGTGCCAGCAGCTATGCGGTGGAGATCACTAGGGGGGCCAACAATGAGCAGTTCTTC | CASSYAVEITRGANNEQFF
TRBJ2-7 | NA | TRBV21-1 | NA | TGTGCCAGCAGCAAAGGACTCTCCTACGAGCAGTACTTC | CASSKGLSYEQYF
TRBJ2-5 | NA | TRBV11-2 | TRBD2 | TGTGCCAGCAGCTTATTTAGCGGGAGTACAGAGACCCAGTACTTC | CASSLFSGSTETQYF
TRBJ1-2 | NA | TRBV10-3 | TRBD1 | TGTGCCATCACCCTTGACAGGGGATCTAACTATGGCTACACCTTC | CAITLDRGSNYGYTF
TRBJ2-7 | NA | TRBV4-1 | TRBD1 | TGCGCCAGCAGCCATGACAGGGGAAGCTACGAGCAGTACTTC | CASSHDRGSYEQYF
TRBJ1-2 | medium-sized | TRBV5-4 | NA | TGTGCCAGCATGGAAGACTATGGCTACACCTTC | CASMEDYGYTF
TRBJ2-7 | NA | TRBV6-6 | NA | TGTGCCAGCAGTTACGGGCAGGGGGGAGTCGAGCAGTACTTC | CASSYGQGGVEQYF
TRBJ1-6 | NA | TRBV15 | NA | TGTGCCACCAGCAGAGAGTATTACCCCTATAATTCACCCCTCCACTTT | CATSREYYPYNSPLHF
TRBJ2-5 | NA | TRBV27 | NA | TGTGCCAGCAGTTTAGCAGGGGACGGGACCCAGTACTTC | CASSLAGDGTQYF
TRBJ2-3 | few | TRBV11-1 | NA | TGTGCCAGCAGCTTAAGTTTCGGGATTACCACAGATACGCAGTATTTT | CASSLSFGITTDTQYF
TRBJ2-7 | medium-sized | TRBV5-5 | TRBD1 | TGTGCCAGCAGCTTGGAAGTTTATACAGGGGAAGGGGCCTACGAGCAGTACTTC | CASSLEVYTGEGAYEQYF
TRBJ2-7 | few | TRBV18 | NA | TGTGCCAGCTCACGCAAACAGACGTACGAGCAGTACTTC | CASSRKQTYEQYF
TRBJ2-1 | NA | TRBV9 | TRBD2 | TGTGCCAGCAGCGCACAGCCCCAGGGACTAGCCCGCAATGAGCAGTTCTTC | CASSAQPQGLARNEQFF
TRBJ2-7 | NA | TRBV10-3 | NA | TGTGCCATCGGGGGGTCTCTTCCCTACGAGCAGTACTTC | CAIGGSLPYEQYF
TRBJ2-5 | NA | TRBV2 | TRBD2 | TGTGCCAGCAGTGATTGGGTGGGAGGGAGAAAAGAGACCCAGTACTTC | CASSDWVGGRKETQYF
TRBJ1-2 | few | TRBV7-2 | NA | TGTGCCAGCAGCTTGTATGAAGCAGGGGACGGCTACACCTTC | CASSLYEAGDGYTF
TRBJ1-2 | NA | TRBV29-1 | TRBD1 | TGCAGCGTTGAAGATCACCGACAGGGGGGATATGGCTACACCTTC | CSVEDHRQGGYGYTF
TRBJ2-7 | NA | TRBV1 | NA | TGCACCAGCAGCCGGTATGGGACTAGCGGGGGGTCCCTCGTTAAGTCCGAGCAGTACTTC | CTSSRYGTSGGSLVKSEQYF
TRBJ2-5 | few | TRBV5-1 | TRBD2 | TGCGCCAGCAACTCACTAGCGGGAGAACCCCAAGAGACCCAGTACTTC | CASNSLAGEPQETQYF
TRBJ1-1 | NA | TRBV6-5 | TRBD1 | TGTGCCAGCAGTTACGGACAGGACACTGAAGCTTTCTTT | CASSYGQDTEAFF
TRBJ2-1 | few | TRBV10-3 | NA | TGTGCCATCAAGAGGTGGGAAGGGAACAATGAGCAGTTCTTC | CAIKRWEGNNEQFF
TRBJ2-1 | NA | TRBV7-2 | NA | TGTGCCAGCACCCTTGATGGGGGGTTACAGAATGAGCAGTTCTTC | CASTLDGGLQNEQFF
TRBJ2-3 | NA | TRBV6-5 | NA | TGTGCCAGCAAGCAGCATCGTTGGGGCACAGATACGCAGTATTTT | CASKQHRWGTDTQYF
TRBJ2-1 | NA | TRBV7-9 | TRBD1 | TGTGCCAGCAGCACCGGGACAGGGAGGCACAATGAGCAGTTCTTC | CASSTGTGRHNEQFF
TRBJ1-1 | NA | TRBV6-6 | NA | TGTGCCACCCACCTGGGAGGGAACACTGAAGCTTTCTTT | CATHLGGNTEAFF
TRBJ2-7 | NA | TRBV19 | TRBD1 | TGTGCCAGTAGTAGGGGAACAGGGGTCCACCACGAGCAGTACTTC | CASSRGTGVHHEQYF
TRBJ2-7 | NA | TRBV2 | TRBD1 | TGTGCCAGCAGTTGGACAGGGAAGGGAACCTACGAGCAGTACTTC | CASSWTGKGTYEQYF
TRBJ2-3 | few | TRBV4-1 | NA | TGCGCCAGCAGCCAAGAGGCACCCAGCACAGATACGCAGTATTTT | CASSQEAPSTDTQYF
TRBJ2-7 | few | TRBV27 | NA | TGTGCCAGCAGTTTACCCCCCCCGAGACTGTCCTACGAGCAGTACTTC | CASSLPPPRLSYEQYF
TRBJ1-1 | NA | TRBV23-1 | NA | TGCGCCAGCAGTAAGGGGTCCCAGGGATGGGACACTGAAGCTTTCTTT | CASSKGSQGWDTEAFF
TRBJ2-1 | few | TRBV19 | TRBD1 | TGTGCCAGTAGTAGGGACAGGGGGGAGGTCTACAATGAGCAGTTCTTC | CASSRDRGEVYNEQFF
TRBJ2-3 | NA | TRBV13 | TRBD2 | TGTGCCAGCAGCTTAGGCCCCAGCGGGGGGGCCGGAGATACGCAGTATTTT | CASSLGPSGGAGDTQYF
TRBJ1-4 | NA | TRBV2 | NA | TGTGCCAGCAGTGAGGGGGCTTGGGAAAAACTGTTTTTT | CASSEGAWEKLFF
TRBJ2-1 | NA | TRBV19 | NA | TGTGCCAGTAGTATAGCCGGAGCGGATAACAATGAGCAGTTCTTC | CASSIAGADNNEQFF
TRBJ1-6 | few | TRBV6-5 | NA | TGTGCCAGCAGTTACTCAGAATCACCCCTCCACTTT | CASSYSESPLHF
TRBJ1-5 | few | TRBV30 | NA | TGTGCCTGGAGTACTGGCGGCAGGCTCTTCAATCAGCCCCAGCATTTT | CAWSTGGRLFNQPQHF
TRBJ2-7 | NA | TRBV6-5 | NA | TGTGCCAGCAGTTACAGGTCCTACGAGCAGTACTTC | CASSYRSYEQYF
TRBJ1-1 | NA | TRBV6-4 | NA | TGTGCCAGCAGTGAAGCTTTCTTT | CASSEAFF
TRBJ2-3 | few | TRBV7-3 | TRBD2 | TGTGCCAGCAGCTTAAAGATAGCGGGGGGGATGGATACGCAGTATTTT | CASSLKIAGGMDTQYF
TRBJ2-2 | few | TRBV9 | TRBD2 | TGTGCCAGCAGCGGATTGACTAGCGGGAGGGACACCGGGGAGCTGTTTTTT | CASSGLTSGRDTGELFF
TRBJ1-2 | NA | TRBV13 | TRBD1 | TGTGCCAGCAGCTTAGGCAGCCAGGGGGGCTATGGCTACACCTTC | CASSLGSQGGYGYTF
TRBJ2-3 | NA | TRBV19 | TRBD2 | TGTGCCAGTAGTATACCAGCGGGAGGCTCCACAGATACGCAGTATTTT | CASSIPAGGSTDTQYF
TRBJ2-7 | medium-sized | TRBV2 | NA | TGTGCCAGCAGCTACTACAACTACGAGCAGTACTTC | CASSYYNYEQYF
TRBJ1-2 | few | TRBV5-1 | NA | TGCGCCAGCAGCTTGTTCGGGACGCAAGTTGGCTACACCTTC | CASSLFGTQVGYTF
TRBJ1-5 | NA | TRBV18 | NA | TGTGCCAGCTCACTTGTGGAAGGGGTAAGGCAGCCCCAGCATTTT | CASSLVEGVRQPQHF
TRBJ2-1 | few | TRBV1 | NA | TGCACCAGCAGCCCATCGGCTAGCGGGAGGGTGGGAGGCAATGAGCAATTCTTC | CTSSPSASGRVGGNEQFF
TRBJ1-2 | NA | TRBV5-4 | TRBD1 | TGTGCCAGCAGGACTCACAGGGGGCTCCATGGCTACACCTTC | CASRTHRGLHGYTF
TRBJ1-4 | NA | TRBV6-1 | NA | TGTGCCAGCAGCGACCTACCCACTAATGAAAAACTGTTTTTT | CASSDLPTNEKLFF